This TCR beta chain originates from a study of T cells after yellow fever vaccination. Study results and caveats: Booster samples showed a return of most primary-vaccination clones (roughly 95% CD4, 70% to 90% CD8). Abundant contaminating clonotypes from the bulk population could appear in FACS-sorted repertoires. The secondary response showed a weaker magnitude and a faster peak, day 5 versus 15.

TCR cDNA, made by 5'RACE template switching, carried an added universal primer site and UMIs. Via MiXCR, TCRdb re-called the 5' RACE reads, giving one row per CDR3 protein. In the table there are a few hundred thousand distinct CDR3 sequences, approximately 5.7% of which are singletons. This clonotype has only a few counts. Its antigen remains unknown. This TCR came from a man aged 25-45 years who received the YFV17D yellow fever vaccine. The starting material was PBMCs, obtained 5 days after the yellow fever booster vaccination.

CDR3 nucleotide sequence: TGTGCCAGCAGCGTAGACAGGGCGCGAAGCTCTGGGGCCAACGTCCTGACTTTC. Protein sequence: CASSVDRARSSGANVLTF. The chain links TRBV9 to TRBJ2-6; possible D gene TRBD1, 6 bases. Deletions cut 0 bases from V and 0 bases from J, with 13 bases between. CDR3 length equals 18 residues. Germline CDR1 SGDLS, CDR2 YYNGEE.